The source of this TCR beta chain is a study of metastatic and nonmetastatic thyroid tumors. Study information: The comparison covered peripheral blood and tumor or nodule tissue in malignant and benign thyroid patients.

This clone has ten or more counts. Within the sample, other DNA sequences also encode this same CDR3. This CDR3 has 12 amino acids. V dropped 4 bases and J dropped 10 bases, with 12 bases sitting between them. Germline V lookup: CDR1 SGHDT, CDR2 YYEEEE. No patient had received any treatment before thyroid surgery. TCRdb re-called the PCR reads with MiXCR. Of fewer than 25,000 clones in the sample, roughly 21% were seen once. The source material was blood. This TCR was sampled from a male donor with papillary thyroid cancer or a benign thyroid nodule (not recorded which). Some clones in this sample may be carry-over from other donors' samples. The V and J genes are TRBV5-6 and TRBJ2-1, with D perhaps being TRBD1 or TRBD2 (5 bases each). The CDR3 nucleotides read TGTGCCAGCAGCCGAGGGGAGCGCGAGCAGTTCTTC. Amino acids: CASSRGEREQFF. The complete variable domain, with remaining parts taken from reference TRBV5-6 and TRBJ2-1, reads DAGVTQSPTHLIKTRGQQVTLRCSPKSGHDTVSWYQQALGQGPQFIFQYYEEEERQRGNFPDRFSGHQFPNYSSELNVNALLLGDSALYLCASSRGEREQFFGPGTRLTVL.